This is a list of T cell receptor beta chains from one sample in a study of T cell responses to AZD1222 COVID-19 vaccine. Assay: immunoSEQ multiplex PCR; the TCRdb copy retains only in-frame clones and omits some. In the table there are 130,000 to 150,000 clones, more than 85% of which are singletons. The sequencing used peripheral blood, collected on day 0 of AZD1222 vaccination. The receptors stem from an adult in good health. Each CDR3 is given with its conserved first and last residue. The D gene is left open where the match is weak. Rows give clone size only sometimes, using once, few, many, or a class for an expanded clone.

D,J,V,size,CDR3,DNA
NA,TRBJ2-1,TRBV6-5,NA,CASRTHSEQFF,TGTGCCAGCAGGACCCACAGTGAGCAGTTCTTC
NA,TRBJ1-6,TRBV30,once,CAWSRTDYNSPLHF,TGTGCCTGGAGTAGGACGGACTATAATTCACCCCTCCACTTT
NA,TRBJ2-7,TRBV29-1,NA,CSVRTVYEQYF,TGCAGCGTGAGGACAGTCTACGAGCAGTACTTC
TRBD1,TRBJ2-7,TRBV5-1,once,CASSSRQGAYEQYF,TGCGCCAGCAGCTCTCGACAGGGGGCCTACGAGCAGTACTTC
TRBD1,TRBJ1-1,TRBV7-9,NA,CASSNSGTGVAEAFF,TGTGCCAGCAGCAATTCCGGGACAGGGGTTGCTGAAGCTTTCTTT
TRBD1,TRBJ1-1,TRBV29-1,once,CSGLTGGTEAFF,TGCAGCGGTTTAACAGGGGGCACTGAAGCTTTCTTT
NA,TRBJ1-2,TRBV3-1/TRBV3-2,once,CASSLRGTERNYGYTF,TGTGCCAGCAGCCTCCGGGGGACGGAACGTAACTATGGCTACACCTTC
NA,TRBJ1-6,TRBV2,NA,CASSERLPRWGSPLHF,TGTGCCAGCAGTGAACGATTGCCGCGGTGGGGCTCACCCCTCCACTTT
NA,TRBJ1-6,TRBV27,NA,CASSRARNSPLHF,TGTGCCAGCAGCCGGGCCCGCAATTCACCCCTCCACTTT
NA,TRBJ1-4,TRBV19,NA,CASSLPQGRNEKLFF,TGTGCCAGTAGCCTCCCCCAGGGGAGAAATGAAAAACTGTTTTTT
NA,TRBJ2-7,TRBV11-3,NA,CASSHGQTYEQYF,TGTGCCAGCAGCCATGGACAGACCTACGAGCAGTACTTC
TRBD2,TRBJ2-3,TRBV5-5,NA,CASSRAAGTSADTQYF,TGTGCCAGCAGCAGAGCCGCCGGGACTAGCGCCGATACGCAGTATTTT
TRBD1,TRBJ2-2,TRBV2,NA,CASKSQGANTGELFF,TGTGCCAGCAAATCACAGGGGGCGAACACCGGGGAGCTGTTTTTT
NA,TRBJ2-5,TRBV2,NA,CASSARRQQETQYF,TGTGCCAGCAGTGCACGACGTCAACAAGAGACCCAGTACTTC
NA,TRBJ1-1,TRBV7-7,NA,CASSLTENTEAFF,TGTGCTAGCAGCTTGACAGAAAACACTGAAGCTTTCTTT
NA,TRBJ2-1,TRBV30,NA,CAWSTGSGSYNEQFF,TGTGCCTGGAGTACAGGGTCAGGCTCCTACAATGAGCAGTTCTTC
NA,TRBJ1-2,TRBV5-5,once,CASSWDSGWGYTF,TGTGCCAGCAGCTGGGACTCCGGTTGGGGCTACACCTTC
TRBD2,TRBJ2-1,TRBV7-2,NA,CASSSRTSANNEQFF,TGTGCCAGCAGCTCTAGGACTAGCGCCAACAATGAGCAGTTCTTC
TRBD1,TRBJ2-7,TRBV12-3/TRBV12-4,NA,CASRGTGTYEQYF,TGTGCCAGCAGGGGGACAGGGACCTACGAGCAGTACTTC
TRBD2,TRBJ2-1,TRBV3-1/TRBV3-2,NA,CASSPARAGVLNEQFF,TGTGCCAGCAGTCCCGCAAGGGCGGGGGTCCTTAATGAGCAGTTCTTC
NA,TRBJ1-1,TRBV7-2,NA,CASSISGLSNTEAFF,TGTGCCAGCAGCATTTCGGGGCTCTCGAACACTGAAGCTTTCTTT
NA,TRBJ1-2,TRBV7-2,NA,CASSLGGNYYGYTF,TGTGCCAGCAGCTTAGGGGGAAACTACTATGGCTACACCTTC
NA,TRBJ2-5,TRBV5-1,NA,CASSTTGKETQYF,TGCGCCAGCAGCACAACAGGGAAAGAGACCCAGTACTTC
NA,TRBJ1-2,TRBV6-5,NA,CASSSPGDNYGYTF,TGTGCCAGCAGTTCCCCAGGGGATAACTATGGCTACACCTTC
NA,TRBJ1-6,TRBV5-4,NA,CASSLSLNNSPLHF,TGTGCCAGCAGCTTGAGCCTAAATAATTCACCCCTCCACTTT
NA,TRBJ2-7,TRBV4-1,NA,CASSQRASNYEQYF,TGCGCCAGCAGCCAAAGGGCTAGCAACTACGAGCAGTACTTC
NA,TRBJ1-4,TRBV6-6,NA,CASSYGGLRNEKLFF,TGTGCCAGCAGTTACGGGGGGCTGAGGAATGAAAAACTGTTTTTT
NA,TRBJ1-2,TRBV10-2,NA,CASRATSGNYGYTF,TGCGCCAGCAGAGCAACCTCAGGGAACTATGGCTACACCTTC
NA,TRBJ1-1,TRBV7-2,NA,CASSDGPGAGNTEAFF,TGTGCCAGCAGTGATGGACCAGGCGCAGGGAACACTGAAGCTTTCTTT
NA,TRBJ1-1,TRBV6-5,NA,CASSYSGQGRTEAFF,TGTGCCAGCAGTTACTCCGGGCAGGGGAGGACTGAAGCTTTCTTT
TRBD1,TRBJ1-1,TRBV5-1,NA,CASSWGGQGGTEAFF,TGCGCCAGCAGCTGGGGCGGACAGGGGGGCACTGAAGCTTTCTTT
TRBD1,TRBJ2-2,TRBV25-1,NA,CASSETGVTGELFF,TGTGCCAGCAGTGAGACAGGGGTCACCGGGGAGCTGTTTTTT
NA,TRBJ2-7,TRBV5-1,once,CASSLDQGGYEQYF,TGCGCCAGCAGCTTGGATCAGGGTGGCTACGAGCAGTACTTC
TRBD1,TRBJ1-2,TRBV5-6,NA,CASSPGQGSYGYTF,TGTGCCAGCAGCCCGGGACAGGGTTCCTATGGCTACACCTTC
TRBD1,TRBJ2-7,TRBV4-2,NA,CASSQGTGTYEQYF,TGTGCCAGCAGCCAAGGGACAGGGACGTACGAGCAGTACTTC
NA,TRBJ1-1,TRBV30,once,CAWRGNTEAFF,TGTGCCTGGAGGGGGAACACTGAAGCTTTCTTT
TRBD2,TRBJ2-2,TRBV9,NA,CASSVGGRDTGELFF,TGTGCCAGCAGCGTAGGAGGGAGGGACACCGGGGAGCTGTTTTTT
TRBD2,TRBJ2-5,TRBV7-9,NA,CASSLWASGEETQYF,TGTGCCAGCAGCTTATGGGCTAGCGGTGAAGAGACCCAGTACTTC
NA,TRBJ2-5,TRBV10-3,NA,CAISRYSSGETQYF,TGTGCCATCAGCCGATACAGTTCAGGAGAGACCCAGTACTTC
TRBD2,TRBJ2-7,TRBV4-2,NA,CASSPGLAGDEQYF,TGTGCCAGCTCCCCTGGGCTAGCGGGAGACGAGCAGTACTTC
TRBD1,TRBJ2-7,TRBV27,NA,CASSSPGQGVGEQYF,TGTGCCAGCAGCTCCCCTGGACAGGGCGTGGGGGAGCAGTACTTC
NA,TRBJ1-6,TRBV18,many,CATAQGFDNSPLHF,TGTGCCACGGCGCAGGGGTTCGATAATTCACCCCTCCACTTT
NA,TRBJ2-7,TRBV2,few,CASSDVGLYEQYF,TGTGCCAGCAGTGATGTAGGGCTCTACGAGCAGTACTTC
NA,TRBJ1-1,TRBV5-1,NA,CASSLAAAGKNTEAFF,TGCGCCAGCAGCTTGGCCGCCGCAGGGAAGAACACTGAAGCTTTCTTT
TRBD2,TRBJ2-1,TRBV5-3,NA,CARSLMGGVPLYNEQFF,TGTGCCAGAAGCCTTATGGGAGGGGTCCCTTTATACAATGAGCAGTTCTTC
NA,TRBJ1-6,TRBV5-1,NA,CASSFGSRYNSPLHF,TGCGCCAGCAGCTTCGGAAGCCGCTATAATTCACCCCTCCACTTT
TRBD1,TRBJ1-6,TRBV25-1,NA,CASSRKGAESSYNSPLHF,TGTGCCAGCAGCCGAAAGGGGGCAGAAAGCTCCTATAATTCACCCCTCCACTTT
NA,TRBJ1-4,TRBV7-9,NA,CASSLGQPSLGEKLFF,TGTGCCAGCAGCTTAGGCCAGCCATCGCTTGGTGAAAAACTGTTTTTT
NA,TRBJ2-2,TRBV9,NA,CASSVEGTNTGELFF,TGTGCCAGCAGCGTAGAGGGTACTAACACCGGGGAGCTGTTTTTT
TRBD1,TRBJ2-7,TRBV3-1/TRBV3-2,NA,CASGRTGGSYEQYF,TGTGCCAGCGGCCGGACAGGGGGCAGCTACGAGCAGTACTTC
NA,TRBJ2-3,TRBV5-1,NA,CASSLGDYSDTQYF,TGCGCCAGCAGCTTGGGGGATTACTCAGATACGCAGTATTTT
NA,TRBJ1-5,TRBV4-2,once,CASSQDRPPSNQPQHF,TGTGCCAGCAGCCAAGATCGACCCCCTAGCAATCAGCCCCAGCATTTT